These T cell receptor beta chains were read from a single sample in a study of blood T cell repertoires in COVID-19. Measured with immunoSEQ multiplex PCR; TCRdb has only the in-frame clones, and not every one. Among more than 85,000 clones listed, roughly 87% were seen once. The sequenced material came from peripheral blood. These receptors all come from an older woman with acute or convalescent COVID-19. Each CDR3 is given with its conserved first and last residue. D genes are given only for firm matches. Rows give clone size only sometimes, using once, few, many, or a class for an expanded clone.

d_call	clone_size	v_call	j_call	cdr3_nt	cdr3_aa
TRBD1	.	TRBV5-1	TRBJ1-1	TGCGCCAGCAGCTCGGGGGACAGGCTGAACACTGAAGCTTTCTTT	CASSSGDRLNTEAFF
TRBD1	.	TRBV19	TRBJ1-1	TGTGCCAGTAGTATGAGGGGGCTTGGGGACACTGAAGCTTTCTTT	CASSMRGLGDTEAFF
.	.	TRBV6-6	TRBJ1-5	TGTGCCAGCAGTTACCGACACGGACAGTCCAATCAGCCCCAGCATTTT	CASSYRHGQSNQPQHF
.	.	TRBV30	TRBJ2-5	TGTGCCTGGAGCCCGAGTGGGGAGACCCTGTACTTC	CAWSPSGETLYF
TRBD1	.	TRBV7-2	TRBJ2-7	TGTGCCAGCAGCTCGGGACAGTCGATCTACGAGCAGTACTTC	CASSSGQSIYEQYF
TRBD2	.	TRBV5-4	TRBJ2-7	TGTGCCAGCAGCTCAATAGGGACTACCCTCTACGAGCAGTACTTC	CASSSIGTTLYEQYF
.	.	TRBV6-5	TRBJ1-1	TGTGCCAGCAGCCTCTTCTCTCAAGGCGGCACTGAAGCTTTCTTT	CASSLFSQGGTEAFF
.	.	TRBV28	TRBJ1-2	TGTGCCAGCCTCCCCCCCGGGGAGGAACGGGCATATGGCTACACCTTC	CASLPPGEERAYGYTF
TRBD2	.	TRBV30	TRBJ2-7	TGTGCCTGGGGGATAGCGGGAGGTTGGGACGAGCAGTACTTC	CAWGIAGGWDEQYF
.	.	TRBV28	TRBJ1-4	TGTGCCAGCAGTTGGGGAACAGGGAATAATGAAAAACTGTTTTTT	CASSWGTGNNEKLFF
TRBD1	few	TRBV10-3	TRBJ1-4	TGTGCCATCAGCCCGGGACAGGGGAATGAAAAACTGTTTTTT	CAISPGQGNEKLFF
.	.	TRBV7-2	TRBJ2-7	TGTGCCAGCAGCTTTTCCAGGGTCGTCTACGAGCAGTACTTC	CASSFSRVVYEQYF
TRBD2	.	TRBV24-1	TRBJ2-5	TGTGCCACCAGTGAGTCTAGCGGGGGGACCCAGTACTTC	CATSESSGGTQYF
TRBD1	.	TRBV6-5	TRBJ2-7	TGTGCCAGCGGACAGGGGGCGGGCGAGCAGTACTTC	CASGQGAGEQYF
.	.	TRBV5-1	TRBJ2-3	TGCGCCAGCAGCTTGGTGGGAGCTGGTACAGATACGCAGTATTTT	CASSLVGAGTDTQYF
TRBD2	.	TRBV5-1	TRBJ2-5	TGCGCCAGCAGCTCAGGTACTAGCGGGAGAGTGGCGGAAGAGACCCAGTACTTC	CASSSGTSGRVAEETQYF
.	.	TRBV24-1	TRBJ1-6	TGTGCCACCAGTGAAGGAGTTAATTCACCCCTCCACTTT	CATSEGVNSPLHF
.	once	TRBV19	TRBJ1-4	TGTGCCAGTAGTGGGGGATTGGGGGGAACTAATGAAAAACTGTTTTTT	CASSGGLGGTNEKLFF
.	.	TRBV5-1	TRBJ1-2	TGCGCCAGCAGCTTGGGACATAACTATGGCTACACCTTC	CASSLGHNYGYTF
.	.	TRBV2	TRBJ2-7	TGTGCCAGCAGTGAAGGGACACTACTCGAGCAGTACTTC	CASSEGTLLEQYF
TRBD1	.	TRBV28	TRBJ2-1	TGTGCCAGCAGTTTGTTCAGGACAGGCTACAATGAGCAGTTCTTC	CASSLFRTGYNEQFF
.	once	TRBV27	TRBJ1-4	TGTGCCAGCAGAGGTTCAGGGTCAGAAAAACTGTTTTTT	CASRGSGSEKLFF
.	.	TRBV11-1	TRBJ2-7	TGTGCCAGCAGCTCAGGCTCCTACGAGCAGTACTTC	CASSSGSYEQYF
.	.	TRBV28	TRBJ2-3	TGTGCCAGCAGCGGGACTGGGAGAGATACGCAGTATTTT	CASSGTGRDTQYF
.	.	TRBV15	TRBJ1-5	TGTGCCACCAGGGTAGACACCGATCAGCCCCAGCATTTT	CATRVDTDQPQHF
.	.	TRBV5-1	TRBJ2-1	TGCGCCAGCAGCTTGGAGGGGAATGAGCAGTTCTTC	CASSLEGNEQFF